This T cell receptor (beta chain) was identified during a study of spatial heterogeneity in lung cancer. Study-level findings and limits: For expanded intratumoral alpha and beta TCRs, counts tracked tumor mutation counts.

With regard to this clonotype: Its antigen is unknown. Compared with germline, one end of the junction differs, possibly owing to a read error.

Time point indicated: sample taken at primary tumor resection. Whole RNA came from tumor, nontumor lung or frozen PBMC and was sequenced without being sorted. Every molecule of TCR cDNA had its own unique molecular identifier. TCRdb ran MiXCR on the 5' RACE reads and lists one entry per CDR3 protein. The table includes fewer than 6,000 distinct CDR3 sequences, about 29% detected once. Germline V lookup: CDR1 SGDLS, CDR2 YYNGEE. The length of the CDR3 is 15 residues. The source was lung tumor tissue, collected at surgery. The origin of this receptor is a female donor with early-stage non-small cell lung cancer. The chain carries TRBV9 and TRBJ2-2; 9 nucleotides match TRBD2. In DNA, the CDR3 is TGTGCCAGCAGCGGAGGAGCGGGGGGCACCGGGGAGCGGTTTTGG. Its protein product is CASSGGAGGTGERFW.